This T cell receptor beta chain comes out of a study of blood T cell repertoires in COVID-19. Study-wide context: Material from acute and convalescent COVID-19 was sourced from the United States, Italy and Spain. Sample material is recorded as cDNA or gDNA derived from T cells, B-cell-depleted T cells, or PBMCs.

Trimming took 4 bases from V and 0 from J, leaving 12 bases between them. The CDR3 contains 15 residues. Germline lookup yields CDR1 LNHDA and CDR2 SQIVND (reference sequence). Per the study methods: Nucleated cell counts were estimated from reference gene primer amplification. The table came from immunoSEQ multiplex PCR; TCRdb's copy has only in-frame clones and leaves some out. From that table come the V and J calls and clone size; the DNA was used to work out D and trimming. This sample has roughly 56,000 clones; about 88% occur once, and the top ten carry around two fifths. This clone was detected only a few times.

This receptor was taken from a woman aged 60-75 years with COVID-19, enrolled during active disease. Sequencing was done on a sample of peripheral blood. This chain joins TRBV19 and TRBJ1-2; D might be TRBD1 (5 bases). CDR3 sequence (DNA): TGTGCCAGTAGTACCCCGGGGGAGGCTAACTATGGCTACACCTTC. As protein: CASSTPGEANYGYTF.